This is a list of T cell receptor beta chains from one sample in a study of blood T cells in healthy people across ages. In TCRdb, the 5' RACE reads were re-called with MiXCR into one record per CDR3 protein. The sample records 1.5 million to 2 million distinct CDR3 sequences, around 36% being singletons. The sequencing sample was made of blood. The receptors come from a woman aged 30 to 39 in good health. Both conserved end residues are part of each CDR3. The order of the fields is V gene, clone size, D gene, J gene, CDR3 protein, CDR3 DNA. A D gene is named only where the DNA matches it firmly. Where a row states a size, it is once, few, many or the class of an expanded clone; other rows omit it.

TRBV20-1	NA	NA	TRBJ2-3	CSAFGQKTDTQYF	TGCAGTGCATTCGGACAGAAGACAGACACGCAGTATTTT
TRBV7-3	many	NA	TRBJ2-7	CASSLTLGAEQYF	TGTGCCAGCAGCTTAACGTTGGGTGCCGAGCAGTACTTC
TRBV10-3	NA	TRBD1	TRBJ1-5	CAISATGDQPQHF	TGTGCCATCAGTGCGACAGGGGATCAGCCCCAGCATTTT
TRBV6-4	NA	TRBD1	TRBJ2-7	CASSDRGLDEQYF	TGTGCCAGCAGTGACAGGGGGCTCGACGAGCAGTACTTC
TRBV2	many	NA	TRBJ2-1	CASSGLASYNEQFF	TGTGCCAGCAGTGGTTTAGCTTCCTACAATGAGCAGTTCTTC
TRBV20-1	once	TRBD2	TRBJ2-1	CSPGTGREETFNEQFF	TGCAGCCCCGGGACGGGGCGGGAGGAGACCTTCAATGAGCAGTTCTTC
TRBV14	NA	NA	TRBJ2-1	CASSGTSSYNEQLF	TGTGCCAGCAGCGGGACTTCCTCCTACAATGAGCAGCTCTTC
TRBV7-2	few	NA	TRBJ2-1	CASSHLENNEQFF	TGTGCCAGCAGCCATCTAGAAAACAATGAGCAGTTCTTC
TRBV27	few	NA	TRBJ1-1	CASSLLGRQNTEAFF	TGTGCCAGCAGTCTCCTAGGACGGCAGAACACTGAAGCTTTCTTT
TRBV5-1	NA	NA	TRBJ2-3	CASSLTADYTDTQYF	TGCGCCAGCAGCTTGACGGCAGACTACACAGATACGCAGTATTTT
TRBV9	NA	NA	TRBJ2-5	CASSPDPGVQETQYF	TGTGCCAGCAGCCCCGATCCAGGGGTCCAAGAGACCCAGTACTTC
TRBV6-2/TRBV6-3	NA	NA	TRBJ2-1	CASSRTLRENEQFF	TGTGCCAGCAGTAGGACCCTGCGGGAAAATGAGCAGTTCTTC
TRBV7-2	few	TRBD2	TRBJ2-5	CASSLRVAVLAGQETQYF	TGTGCCAGCAGCTTAAGAGTGGCGGTCCTAGCGGGGCAAGAGACCCAGTACTTC
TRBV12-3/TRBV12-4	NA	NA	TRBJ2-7	CASSFGGRSSYEQYF	TGTGCCAGCAGTTTTGGTGGCCGGAGCTCCTACGAGCAGTACTTC
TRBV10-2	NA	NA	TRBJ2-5	CASRTTQETRYF	TGCGCCAGCAGGACCACCCAAGAGACCCGGTACTTC
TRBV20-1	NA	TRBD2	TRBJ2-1	CSARTSGRIYNEQFF	TGCAGTGCTAGGACGAGCGGGAGGATTTACAATGAGCAGTTCTTC
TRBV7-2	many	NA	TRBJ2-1	CASSRGGGSSYNEQFF	TGTGCCAGCAGCCGAGGGGGGGGGAGCTCCTACAATGAGCAGTTCTTC
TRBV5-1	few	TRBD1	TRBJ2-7	CASSPEGAGFDEQYF	TGCGCCAGCAGCCCCGAGGGGGCAGGGTTCGACGAGCAGTACTTC
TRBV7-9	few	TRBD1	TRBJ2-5	CASSQDRALQEQYF	TGTGCCAGCAGCCAAGACAGGGCTCTACAGGAGCAGTACTTC
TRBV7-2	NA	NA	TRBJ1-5	CASGPPGGNQPQHF	TGTGCCAGCGGGCCCCCCGGGGGCAATCAGCCCCAGCATTTT
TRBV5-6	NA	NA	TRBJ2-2	CASSSAIQGNTGELFF	TGTGCCAGCAGCTCTGCGATCCAGGGAAACACCGGGGAGCTGTTTTTT
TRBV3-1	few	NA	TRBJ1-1	CASSQEGAGNTEAFF	TGTGCCAGCAGCCAAGAGGGGGCCGGGAACACTGAAGCTTTCTTT
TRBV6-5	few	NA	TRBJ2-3	CASSYSEQSTDTQYF	TGTGCCAGCAGTTACTCTGAACAAAGCACAGATACGCAGTATTTT
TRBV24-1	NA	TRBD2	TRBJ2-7	CATSDPRLAGEKQYF	TGTGCCACCAGTGATCCAAGACTAGCGGGAGAAAAGCAGTACTTC
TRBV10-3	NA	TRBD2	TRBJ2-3	CAISERETSGSSDTQYF	TGTGCCATCAGTGAGCGGGAGACTAGCGGGAGTTCTGATACGCAGTATTTT
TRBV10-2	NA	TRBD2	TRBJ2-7	CASSEGGGAGEQYF	TGCGCCAGCAGTGAGGGGGGAGGGGCCGGCGAGCAGTACTTC
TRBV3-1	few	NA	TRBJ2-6	CASRPDSYTSGANVLTF	TGTGCCAGCAGACCCGACAGCTACACCTCTGGGGCCAACGTCCTGACTTTC
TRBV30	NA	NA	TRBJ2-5	CAWSANYKETQYF	TGTGCCTGGAGTGCGAATTACAAAGAGACCCAGTACTTC
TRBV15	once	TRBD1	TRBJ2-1	CATSSRDRGIGEQFF	TGTGCCACCAGCAGCCGGGACAGGGGAATAGGTGAGCAGTTCTTC
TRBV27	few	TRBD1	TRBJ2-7	CASSGLGQDYEQYF	TGTGCCAGCAGTGGATTGGGACAGGACTACGAGCAGTACTTC
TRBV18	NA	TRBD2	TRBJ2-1	CASSPLGTSLYNEQFF	TGTGCCAGCTCACCGCTCGGGACTAGTCTCTACAATGAGCAGTTCTTC
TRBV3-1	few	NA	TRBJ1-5	CASSRGQVNQPQHF	TGTGCCAGCAGCCGGGGGCAGGTCAATCAGCCCCAGCATTTT
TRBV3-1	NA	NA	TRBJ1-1	CASSPDGPYGTEAFF	TGTGCCAGCAGCCCTGACGGACCTTATGGGACTGAAGCTTTCTTT
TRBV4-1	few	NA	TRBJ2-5	CASSPLGGGAVETQYF	TGCGCCAGCAGCCCATTAGGGGGCGGGGCCGTAGAGACCCAGTACTTC
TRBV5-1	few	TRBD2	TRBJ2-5	CASSSIPPSGGASGETQYF	TGCGCCAGCAGCTCGATACCCCCTAGCGGGGGGGCCTCGGGAGAGACCCAGTACTTC
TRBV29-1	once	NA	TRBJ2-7	CSVEEGQGGAGEQYF	TGCAGCGTTGAAGAGGGACAAGGCGGGGCGGGGGAGCAGTACTTC
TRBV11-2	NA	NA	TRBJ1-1	CASSLIGVGTEAFF	TGTGCCAGCAGCTTAATCGGGGTAGGCACTGAAGCTTTCTTT
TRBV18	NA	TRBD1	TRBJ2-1	CASSLRDRGGEQFF	TGTGCCAGCTCACTGCGGGACAGGGGTGGTGAGCAGTTCTTC
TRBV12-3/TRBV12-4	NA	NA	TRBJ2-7	CASSSSRAGALYEQYF	TGTGCCAGCAGCAGTTCGAGGGCAGGGGCCCTCTACGAGCAGTACTTC
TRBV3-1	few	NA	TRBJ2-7	CASSLTTSTHEQYF	TGTGCCAGCAGCCTAACGACTAGTACCCACGAGCAGTACTTC
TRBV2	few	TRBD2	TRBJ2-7	CASSGLAGHYEQYF	TGTGCCAGCAGCGGACTAGCGGGACACTACGAGCAGTACTTC
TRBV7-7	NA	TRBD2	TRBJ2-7	CASSPGTSGVHEQYF	TGTGCCAGCAGCCCTGGGACTAGCGGTGTCCACGAGCAGTACTTC
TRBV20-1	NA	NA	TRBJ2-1	CSATGFLRGLSSYSEQFF	TGCAGTGCCACGGGCTTCCTGAGGGGACTGAGCTCCTACAGTGAGCAGTTCTTC
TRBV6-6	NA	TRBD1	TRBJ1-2	CVSSYSTGATGGYTF	TGTGTCAGCAGTTACTCGACAGGGGCCACAGGTGGCTACACCTTC
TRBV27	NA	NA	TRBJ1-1	CASSLVAAINTEAFF	TGTGCCAGCAGTTTGGTGGCAGCCATCAACACTGAAGCTTTCTTT
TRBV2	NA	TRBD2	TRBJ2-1	CASSASGTAYGGSYNEQFF	TGTGCCAGCAGTGCTAGCGGGACGGCGTACGGAGGGTCCTACAATGAGCAGTTCTTC
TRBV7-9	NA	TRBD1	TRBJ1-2	CASSLIGQGAINYGYTF	TGTGCCAGCAGCCTAATCGGACAGGGAGCGATTAACTATGGCTACACCTTC
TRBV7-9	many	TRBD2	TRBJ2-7	CASSPRTSGRYEQYF	TGTGCCAGCAGCCCACGGACTAGCGGGAGGTACGAGCAGTACTTC
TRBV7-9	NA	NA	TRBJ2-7	CTSSLRTTGEQYF	TGTACCAGCAGCTTACGGACTACGGGCGAGCAGTACTTC
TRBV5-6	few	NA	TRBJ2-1	CASSLDRVRNEQFF	TGTGCCAGCAGCTTGGACAGGGTTCGGAATGAGCAGTTCTTC
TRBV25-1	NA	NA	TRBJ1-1	CASASLWGNTEAFF	TGTGCCAGCGCCTCCCTATGGGGGAACACTGAAGCTTTCTTT
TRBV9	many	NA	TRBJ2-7	CASSTGNSYEQYF	TGTGCCAGCAGCACCGGGAACTCCTACGAGCAGTACTTC
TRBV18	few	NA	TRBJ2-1	CASSPPTSKGLHEQFF	TGTGCCAGCTCACCACCTACCAGTAAGGGCTTGCATGAGCAGTTCTTC
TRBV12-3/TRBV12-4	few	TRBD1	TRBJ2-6	CASSLALFRAGGSGANVLTF	TGTGCCAGCAGTTTAGCGCTATTTCGGGCAGGGGGCTCTGGGGCCAACGTCCTGACTTTC
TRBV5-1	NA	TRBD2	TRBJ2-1	CASSVSGGLYNEQFF	TGCGCCAGCAGCGTAAGCGGGGGACTTTACAATGAGCAGTTCTTC